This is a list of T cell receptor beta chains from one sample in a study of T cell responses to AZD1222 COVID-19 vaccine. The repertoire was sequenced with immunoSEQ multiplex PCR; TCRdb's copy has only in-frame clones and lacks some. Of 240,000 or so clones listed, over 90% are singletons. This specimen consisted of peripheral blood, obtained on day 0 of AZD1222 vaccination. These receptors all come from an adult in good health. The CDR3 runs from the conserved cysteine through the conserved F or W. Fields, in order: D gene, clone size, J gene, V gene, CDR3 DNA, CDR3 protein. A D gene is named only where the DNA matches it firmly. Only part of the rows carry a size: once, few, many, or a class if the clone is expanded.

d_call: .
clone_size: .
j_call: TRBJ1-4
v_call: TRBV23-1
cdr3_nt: TGCGCCAGCAGTCATCGTGGGGGGGCGCCCGAAAAACTGTTTTTT
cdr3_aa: CASSHRGGAPEKLFF

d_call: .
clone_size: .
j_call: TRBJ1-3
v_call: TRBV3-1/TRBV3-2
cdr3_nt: TGTGCCAGCAGCCTGGGGGGGACGGCTGGAAACACCATATATTTT
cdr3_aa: CASSLGGTAGNTIYF

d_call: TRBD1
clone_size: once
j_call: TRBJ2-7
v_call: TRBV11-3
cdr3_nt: TGTGCCAGCAGCTTAACAGGGGGGAAGCAGTACTTC
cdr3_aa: CASSLTGGKQYF

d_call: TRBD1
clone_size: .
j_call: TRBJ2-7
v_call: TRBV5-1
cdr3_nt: TGCGCCAGCAGCCCGCCGGGACAGTTCTACGAGCAGTACTTC
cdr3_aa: CASSPPGQFYEQYF

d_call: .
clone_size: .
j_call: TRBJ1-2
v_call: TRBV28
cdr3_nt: TGTGCCAGCAGTTCTATTCAGGGTGGCGGCTACACCTTC
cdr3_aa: CASSSIQGGGYTF

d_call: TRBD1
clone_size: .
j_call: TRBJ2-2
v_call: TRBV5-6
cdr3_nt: TGTGCCAGCAGAGGACAGGGGGCCGGGGAGCTGTTTTTT
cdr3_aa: CASRGQGAGELFF

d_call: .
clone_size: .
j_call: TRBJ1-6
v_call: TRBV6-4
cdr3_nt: TGTGCCAGCAGCGACAGTTATAATTCACCCCTCCACTTT
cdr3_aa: CASSDSYNSPLHF

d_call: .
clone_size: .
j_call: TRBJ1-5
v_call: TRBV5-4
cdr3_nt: TGTGCCAGCAGCTTGGACCAAATTGGGCCCCAGCATTTT
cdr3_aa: CASSLDQIGPQHF

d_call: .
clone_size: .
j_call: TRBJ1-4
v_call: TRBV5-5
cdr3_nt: TGTGCCAGCAGCTTGGCGGGGTGGGGCGGTGAAAAACTGTTTTTT
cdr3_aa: CASSLAGWGGEKLFF

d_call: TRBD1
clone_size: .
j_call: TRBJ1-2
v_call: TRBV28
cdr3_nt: TGTGCCAGCAGGCGCAGGGGGGGGGATGGCTACACCTTC
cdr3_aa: CASRRRGGDGYTF

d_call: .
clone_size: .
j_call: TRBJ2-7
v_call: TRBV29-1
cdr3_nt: TGCAGCGTTGCCGGGGGCGGCGAGCAGTACTTC
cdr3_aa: CSVAGGGEQYF

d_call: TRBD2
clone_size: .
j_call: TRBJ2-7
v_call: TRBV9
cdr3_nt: TGTGCCAGCAGCGCAGGAGGGACTAGCGGCGCCTACGAGCAGTACTTC
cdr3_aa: CASSAGGTSGAYEQYF

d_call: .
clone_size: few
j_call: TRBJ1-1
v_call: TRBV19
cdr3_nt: TGTGCCAGTAGCGACGGACAGCCGAACACTGAAGCTTTCTTT
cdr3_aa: CASSDGQPNTEAFF

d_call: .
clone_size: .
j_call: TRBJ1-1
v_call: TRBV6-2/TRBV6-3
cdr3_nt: TGTGCCAGCAGTCCCCAAGCTCGTTGGGCAACTGAAGCTTTCTTT
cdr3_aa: CASSPQARWATEAFF

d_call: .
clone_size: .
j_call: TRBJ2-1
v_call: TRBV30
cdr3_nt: TGTGCCTGGAATCCTTACTACTCCTACAATGAGCAGTTCTTC
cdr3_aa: CAWNPYYSYNEQFF

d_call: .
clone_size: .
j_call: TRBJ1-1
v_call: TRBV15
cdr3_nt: TGTGCCACCAGCAGAGGAAGGGCAGGACTAGAGACTGAAGCTTTCTTT
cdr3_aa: CATSRGRAGLETEAFF

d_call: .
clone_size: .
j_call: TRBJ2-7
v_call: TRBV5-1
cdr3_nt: TGCGCCAGCAGCACCGACAGCTTCTCCCTCACCTACGAGCAGTACTTC
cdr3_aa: CASSTDSFSLTYEQYF

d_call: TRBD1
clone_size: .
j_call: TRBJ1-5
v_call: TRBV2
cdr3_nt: TGTGCCAGCAGTGATCGACAGGGGGTGCAGCCCCAGCATTTT
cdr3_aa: CASSDRQGVQPQHF

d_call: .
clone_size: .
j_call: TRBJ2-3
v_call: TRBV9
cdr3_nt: TGTGCCAGCAGCCCCCGCGGGGACAGCGCTGGAGATACGCAGTATTTT
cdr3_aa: CASSPRGDSAGDTQYF

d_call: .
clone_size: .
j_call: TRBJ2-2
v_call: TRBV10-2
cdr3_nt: TGCGCCAGCAAACTAGCCAAGAGGGGGGAGCTGTTTTTT
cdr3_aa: CASKLAKRGELFF

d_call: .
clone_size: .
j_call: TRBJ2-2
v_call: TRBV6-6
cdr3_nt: TGTGCCAGCAGTTACGGCGGGGCGGACACCGGGGAGCTGTTTTTT
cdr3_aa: CASSYGGADTGELFF

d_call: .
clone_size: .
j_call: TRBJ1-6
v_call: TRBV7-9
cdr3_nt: TGTGCCAGCAGCCCCGACAGAGCGCGGACCCTCCACTTT
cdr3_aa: CASSPDRARTLHF

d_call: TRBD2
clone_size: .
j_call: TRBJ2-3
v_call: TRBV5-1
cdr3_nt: TGCGCCAGCAGCTTGTGGCGGGAGCGAAGCACAGATACGCAGTATTTT
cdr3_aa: CASSLWRERSTDTQYF

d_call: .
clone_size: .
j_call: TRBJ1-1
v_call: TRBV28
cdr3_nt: TGTGCCAGCAGTATTCCCACTGGGTTCACTGAAGCTTTCTTT
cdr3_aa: CASSIPTGFTEAFF

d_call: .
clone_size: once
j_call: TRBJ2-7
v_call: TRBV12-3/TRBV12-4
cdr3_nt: TGTGCCAGCCGGGGCCTATCCTACGAGCAGTACTTC
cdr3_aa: CASRGLSYEQYF

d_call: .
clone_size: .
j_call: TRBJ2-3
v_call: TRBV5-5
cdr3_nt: TGTGCCAGCACCCCCCGACAGCCCTCTAGCACAGATACGCAGTATTTT
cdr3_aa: CASTPRQPSSTDTQYF

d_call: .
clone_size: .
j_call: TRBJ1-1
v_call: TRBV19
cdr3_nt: TGTGCCAGTAGTCCGAATTTTGCCGGGAACACTGAAGCTTTCTTT
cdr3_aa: CASSPNFAGNTEAFF

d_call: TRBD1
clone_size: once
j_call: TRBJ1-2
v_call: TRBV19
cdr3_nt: TGTGCCAGTGGACAGGGATTAAACTATGGCTACACCTTC
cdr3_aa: CASGQGLNYGYTF

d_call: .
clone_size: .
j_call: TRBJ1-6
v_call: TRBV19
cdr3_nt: TGTGCCAGTAGTATCGCACGGGACGGTGGATCACCCCTCCACTTT
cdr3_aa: CASSIARDGGSPLHF

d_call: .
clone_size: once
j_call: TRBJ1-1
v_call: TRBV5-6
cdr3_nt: TGTGCCAGCAGCTACCTCGACAGATTTGAAGCTTTCTTT
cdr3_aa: CASSYLDRFEAFF

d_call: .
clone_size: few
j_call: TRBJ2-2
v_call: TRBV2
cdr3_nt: TGTGCCAGCAGAGAAACAGGCAACACCGGGGAGCTGTTTTTT
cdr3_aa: CASRETGNTGELFF

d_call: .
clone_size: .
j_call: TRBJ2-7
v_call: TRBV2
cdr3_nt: TGTGCCAGCAGCGGTGGGGGTAACGAGCAGTACTTC
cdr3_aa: CASSGGGNEQYF

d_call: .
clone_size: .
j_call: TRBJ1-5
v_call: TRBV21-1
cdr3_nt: TGTGCCAGCAGCAAGAGCCAGCCCCAGCATTTT
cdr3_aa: CASSKSQPQHF

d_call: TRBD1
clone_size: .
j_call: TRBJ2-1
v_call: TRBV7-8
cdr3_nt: TGTGCCAGCAGCGTAGGACAGGGGAGGACCTACAATGAGCAGTTCTTC
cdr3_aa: CASSVGQGRTYNEQFF

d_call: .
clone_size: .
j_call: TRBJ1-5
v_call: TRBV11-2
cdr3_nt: TGTGCCAGCAGCCCCGATGTGGGGGGCGGGCAGCCCCAGCATTTT
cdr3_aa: CASSPDVGGGQPQHF

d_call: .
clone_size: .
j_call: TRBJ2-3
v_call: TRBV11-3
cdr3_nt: TGTGCCAGCAGCCGCGGATCCGGGGATCCAGCAGATACGCAGTATTTT
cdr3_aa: CASSRGSGDPADTQYF

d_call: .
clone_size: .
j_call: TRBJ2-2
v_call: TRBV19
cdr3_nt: TGTGCCAGTAGTAGACCATTAGCAGGGGTGAGGACCGGGGAGCTGTTTTTT
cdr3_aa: CASSRPLAGVRTGELFF

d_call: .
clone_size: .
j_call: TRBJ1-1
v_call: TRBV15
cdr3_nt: TGTGCCACCAGCAGAGGCAGGGGACGGCCGAACACTGAAGCTTTCTTT
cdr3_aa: CATSRGRGRPNTEAFF

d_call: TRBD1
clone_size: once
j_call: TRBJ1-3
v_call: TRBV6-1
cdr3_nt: TGTGCCAGCAGTGAAGTAGGAGGGACAGGGGTGGGAAACACCATATATTTT
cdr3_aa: CASSEVGGTGVGNTIYF

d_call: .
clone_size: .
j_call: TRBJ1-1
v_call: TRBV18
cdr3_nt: TGTGCCAGCTCACCGGCCCTTGAGAACACTGAAGCTTTCTTT
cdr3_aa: CASSPALENTEAFF

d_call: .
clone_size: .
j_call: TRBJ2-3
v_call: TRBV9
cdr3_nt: TGTGCCAGCAGCGCCCGGAGACTGGGGGGCACAGATACGCAGTATTTT
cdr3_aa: CASSARRLGGTDTQYF

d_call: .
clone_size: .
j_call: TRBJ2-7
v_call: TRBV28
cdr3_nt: TGTGCCAGCGGTAACTTAAGGGCGGGATCGACCTCCTACGAGCAGTACTTC
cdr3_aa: CASGNLRAGSTSYEQYF

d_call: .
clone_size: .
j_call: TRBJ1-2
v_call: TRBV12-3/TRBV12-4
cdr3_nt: TGTGCCAGCAGCGAGAGATATGGCTACACCTTC
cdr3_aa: CASSERYGYTF